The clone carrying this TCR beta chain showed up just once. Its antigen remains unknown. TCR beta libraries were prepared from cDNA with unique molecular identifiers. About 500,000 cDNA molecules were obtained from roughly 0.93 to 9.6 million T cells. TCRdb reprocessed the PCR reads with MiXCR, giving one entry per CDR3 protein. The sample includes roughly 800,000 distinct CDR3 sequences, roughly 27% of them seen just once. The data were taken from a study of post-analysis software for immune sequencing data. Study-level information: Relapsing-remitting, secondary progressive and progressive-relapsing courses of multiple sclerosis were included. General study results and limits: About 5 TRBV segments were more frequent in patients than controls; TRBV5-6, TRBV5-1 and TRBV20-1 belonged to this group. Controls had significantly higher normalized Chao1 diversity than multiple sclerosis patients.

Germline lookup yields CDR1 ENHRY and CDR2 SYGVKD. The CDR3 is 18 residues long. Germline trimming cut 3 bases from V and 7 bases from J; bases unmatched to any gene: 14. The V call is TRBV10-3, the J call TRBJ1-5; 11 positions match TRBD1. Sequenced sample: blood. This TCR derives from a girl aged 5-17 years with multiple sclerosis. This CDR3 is CAISDPKDRDRGYQPQHF. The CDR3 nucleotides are TGTGCCATCAGTGACCCAAAGGACCGGGACAGGGGGTACCAGCCCCAGCATTTT.